The T cell receptor beta chain under discussion was sequenced for a study of blood T cell repertoires in COVID-19. As for the study in general: COVID-19 samples from acute and convalescent phases originated in the United States, Italy and Spain. PBMCs, B-cell-depleted T cells, or T cells provided the cDNA or gDNA that made up the material.

Authors' methods: Using reference gene primer amplification, nucleated cell counts were estimated. Assay: immunoSEQ multiplex PCR; the TCRdb copy retains only in-frame clones and omits some. The DNA was the basis for D and trimming; V, J and clone size are from that table. The sample has 45,000 to 55,000 clones, approximately 87% seen once; the top ten hold roughly 5%. Trimming took 3 bases from V and 3 from J, leaving 21 bases between them. Germline V CDR1 and CDR2: SGHRS, YFSETQ. The CDR3 is 17 amino acids. The clonotype originates from a human donor in a cohort sampled during active COVID-19. The sample taken for sequencing was peripheral blood. V gene TRBV5-1 combines with J gene TRBJ1-2, with a tentative D call TRBD1 (5 bases). The CDR3 DNA follows: TGCGCCAGCAGCTGGGGAGCCCAGGGTTCGGGAGACTATGGCTACACCTTC. This translates into CASSWGAQGSGDYGYTF.